These T cell receptor beta chains were read from a single sample in a study of vaccination effects on CD4 cells after COVID-19. The antigens for these receptors are not known. Repertoires were generated with immunoSEQ multiplex PCR, while TCRdb's copy carries only in-frame clones and drops some. Seen here are 50,000 or so clones, 60% to 80% observed once, and the top ten hold 5% to 6.5%. The sample consisted of CD4+ T cells from PBMCs cultured with HCoV-OC43 spike peptides, taken before COVID-19 vaccination. The origin of the receptors is a human donor who received a COVID-19 vaccine. Both conserved end residues are part of each CDR3. A D gene is named only where the DNA matches it firmly. A row's size may be missing; if present it is once, few, many or a size class.

J: TRBJ2-3; D: .; size: .; V: TRBV5-6; DNA: TGTGCCAGCAGCGTTACTCGAGATACGCAGTATTTT; CDR3: CASSVTRDTQYF
J: TRBJ1-1; D: .; size: .; V: TRBV2; DNA: TGTGCCAGCCGAGGTGGAGGGGGGAACACTGAAGCTTTCTTT; CDR3: CASRGGGGNTEAFF
J: TRBJ2-3; D: .; size: .; V: TRBV7-9; DNA: TGTGCCAGCAGCAGCAGTCTAGTCGAAATAGCAGATACGCAGTATTTT; CDR3: CASSSSLVEIADTQYF
J: TRBJ1-3; D: .; size: .; V: TRBV5-1; DNA: TGCGCCAGCAGCTACGGGGTCCCCTCTGGAAACACCATATATTTT; CDR3: CASSYGVPSGNTIYF
J: TRBJ1-4; D: .; size: .; V: TRBV4-3; DNA: TGCGCCAGCAGCCAAGAACCCTCCCTGGGACGTAATGAAAAACTGTTTTTT; CDR3: CASSQEPSLGRNEKLFF
J: TRBJ1-1; D: .; size: .; V: TRBV2; DNA: TGTGCCAGCAGTCGGGACGCCTTCTTAGCTTTCTTT; CDR3: CASSRDAFLAFF
J: TRBJ1-2; D: TRBD1; size: .; V: TRBV5-1; DNA: TGCGCCAGCAGCTCACAGACCGGGGACAGGGCCTTTTGCACCTTC; CDR3: CASSSQTGDRAFCTF
J: TRBJ1-5; D: TRBD1; size: .; V: TRBV7-8; DNA: TGTGCCAGCAGCCCGGACAGGGATCAGCCCCAGCATTTT; CDR3: CASSPDRDQPQHF
J: TRBJ1-1; D: .; size: .; V: TRBV2; DNA: TGTGCCAGCAGGAGGGGCCTGTCGAACACTGAAGCTTTCTTT; CDR3: CASRRGLSNTEAFF
J: TRBJ2-4; D: .; size: .; V: TRBV10-1; DNA: TGCGCCAGCAGTGAGTCTATAGGGTCCAACATTCAGTACTTC; CDR3: CASSESIGSNIQYF
J: TRBJ1-1; D: .; size: .; V: TRBV27; DNA: TGTGCCAGCAGTTTCCGTCTAGGCTCCGGGGTTGAAGCTTTCTTT; CDR3: CASSFRLGSGVEAFF
J: TRBJ2-5; D: TRBD1; size: .; V: TRBV6-1; DNA: TGTGCCAGCAGTGCCCCCGGGACAGGGCCCCAAGAGACCCAGTACTTC; CDR3: CASSAPGTGPQETQYF
J: TRBJ2-5; D: .; size: few; V: TRBV19; DNA: TGTGCCAGTAGTATTGGTGGGGAGACCCAGTACTTC; CDR3: CASSIGGETQYF
J: TRBJ2-1; D: TRBD2; size: .; V: TRBV11-2; DNA: TGTGCCAGCAGCTTAATAGTCATGGGGGGGAATGAGCAGTTCTTC; CDR3: CASSLIVMGGNEQFF
J: TRBJ1-6; D: .; size: .; V: TRBV2; DNA: TGTGCCAGCAATCCGGATTCATCTAATTCACCCCTCCACTTT; CDR3: CASNPDSSNSPLHF
J: TRBJ2-2; D: TRBD1; size: few; V: TRBV7-9; DNA: TGTGCCAGCAGCTTAGGGACAGGGAGGAACACCGGGGAGCTGTTTTTT; CDR3: CASSLGTGRNTGELFF
J: TRBJ2-1; D: .; size: .; V: TRBV7-2; DNA: TGTGCCAGCAGCTCCTCTATTAACAGAAACAATGAGCAGTTCTTC; CDR3: CASSSSINRNNEQFF
J: TRBJ1-2; D: TRBD1; size: .; V: TRBV7-2; DNA: TGTGCCAGCAGCCTGACAGGGAATGGCTACACCTTC; CDR3: CASSLTGNGYTF